This T cell receptor beta chain was recovered during a study of T cells in Graves' hyperthyroidism and ophthalmopathy. In its sample, this clonotype was seen a few times. Its antigen is currently unknown. Findings and limits, study-wide: Ophthalmopathy was identified by the model a median roughly 6.5 months ahead of onset.

Patients having uncontrolled infection, another autoimmune disease, pregnancy or lactation were not included. Based on clinical symptoms, serum thyroxine and TRAb, thyroid ultrasound and orbital computed tomography, diagnoses were reached. Amplified TCR beta CDR3 regions came from RNA transcripts. When the TCR CDR3 underwent first-round RT-PCR, the HTBI primer set was used. Via MiXCR, TCRdb re-called the multiplex PCR reads, giving one row per CDR3 protein. The repertoire includes 660,000 or so distinct CDR3 sequences, just under 45% of them detected once, and 6.5% to 9% sits in the top ten. Losses at the gene ends were 0 bases for V and 6 bases for J; bases not matched to a gene: 11. Germline V gene data show CDR1 as SGHRS and CDR2 as YFSETQ. The CDR3 is 16 amino acids.

The specimen was peripheral blood or thyroid tissue (not recorded which). This sequence joins TRBV5-1 and TRBJ1-1; 7 bases are a match to TRBD1. This TCR derives from an adult man with Graves' disease, either hyperthyroidism or ophthalmopathy (not recorded which). The CDR3 protein is CASSLAPGGFGAEAFF. The CDR3 nucleotides are TGCGCCAGCAGCTTGGCGCCAGGGGGGTTTGGAGCTGAAGCTTTCTTT.